Shown below are 9 T cell receptor beta chains from a single sample sequenced in a study of blood T cell repertoires in COVID-19. Some clones are missing from TCRdb's copy, which holds only in-frame ones; the method was immunoSEQ multiplex PCR. The table has 90,000 to 140,000 clones, around 74% seen once; the top ten hold roughly a fifth. The specimen was peripheral blood. The receptors originated from a woman aged 70-85 years with acute or convalescent COVID-19.

The rearrangement joins TRBV5-1 to TRBJ1-2; D gene unclear. The V gene lost 4 bases and the J gene lost 1 base, with 23 bases spanning the gap. Per the germline V gene, CDR1 is SGHRS and CDR2 is YFSETQ. The CDR3 contains 18 residues. CDR3: CASSQEGMGLSINYGYTF. The DNA of the CDR3 is TGCGCCAGCAGCCAGGAAGGAATGGGCCTATCCATTAACTATGGCTACACCTTC.

The chain joins TRBV3-1 (or the pseudogene TRBV3-2) to TRBJ2-3; the match to TRBD2 covers 7 bases. V shed 1 base, J shed 7 bases, and the junction held 8 bases outside the gene matches. Germline V CDR1 and CDR2: LGHDT, YNNKEL (reference sequence). The CDR3 is made up of 15 amino acids. CDR3 region: CASSQGPAGPHTQYF. The DNA of the CDR3 is TGTGCCAGCAGCCAAGGTCCAGCGGGGCCACATACGCAGTATTTT.

This rearrangement joins TRBV7-6 to TRBJ1-1; 7 bases line up with TRBD1. The CDR3 is made up of 16 amino acids. J lost 0 bases, V lost 5 bases, and 9 bases had no gene match. The germline CDR1 and CDR2 sequences are SGHVS and FNYEAQ. The CDR3 DNA reads TGTGCCAGCAGCGGGGGGACAGCCACCATGAACACTGAAGCTTTCTTT. It specifies CASSGGTATMNTEAFF.

The chain couples TRBV27 to TRBJ2-3, with 10 bases matching TRBD2. The germline V gene encodes CDR1 MNHEY and CDR2 SMNVEV (reference sequence). After removal of 6 bases from V and 2 bases from J, the junction contained 8 bases not matched to a gene. The CDR3 is 16 amino acids. The CDR3 sequence: CASRAGLAVLTDTQYF. Here the CDR3 DNA reads TGTGCCAGCAGGGCCGGACTAGCGGTCCTCACAGATACGCAGTATTTT.

The chain recombines TRBV18 with TRBJ1-2, with D perhaps matching TRBD1 (5 bases). This CDR3 comprises 14 residues. V lost 4 bases and J 4 bases, leaving 13 bases between the germline ends. The germline V gene encodes CDR1 KGHSH and CDR2 LQKENI. The DNA for the CDR3 is TGTGCCAGCTCACAGGACACTCGGGTCTATGGCTACACCTTC. Amino acid sequence: CASSQDTRVYGYTF.

V gene TRBV27 combines with J gene TRBJ2-7; D may be TRBD2 (5 bases). Germline V gene sequence: CDR1 MNHEY, CDR2 SMNVEV (reference sequence). This CDR3 contains 18 residues. V lost 3 bases and J lost 4, with 25 bases in between. The CDR3 DNA sequence: TGTGCCAGCAGTTTGGTGCCCCCCGGACCGGGGTTAGGGTACGAGCAGTACTTC. This gives the protein CASSLVPPGPGLGYEQYF.

The chain has TRBV7-2 and TRBJ2-5, with 10 nucleotides matching TRBD2. From germline, CDR1 is SGHTA and CDR2 FQGNSA. The junction had 11 bases not matched to a gene; V was cut back by 3 bases and J by 7 bases. The CDR3 runs 16 residues. CDR3 sequence (DNA): TGTGCCAGCAGCTTTCGTAGCGGGGGGTATCCACGGACCCAGTACTTC. This encodes CASSFRSGGYPRTQYF.

The V and J genes are TRBV2 and TRBJ1-4; 9 nucleotides line up with TRBD1. CDR1 SNHLY and CDR2 FYNNEI come from the germline V gene. The V segment lost 8 bases and the J segment 7 bases; nucleotides outside the gene matches: 17. This CDR3 has 17 amino acids. The chain's CDR3 is CASVGQGLHLMGEKLFF. CDR3 coding DNA: TGTGCCAGCGTGGGACAGGGACTCCATTTGATGGGTGAAAAACTGTTTTTT.

The chain couples TRBV24-1 to TRBJ2-7; TRBD1 aligns across 9 bases. The germline CDR1 and CDR2 sequences are KGHDR and SFDVKD. CDR3 length: 20 residues. After removal of 3 bases from V and 4 bases from J, the junction contained 21 bases not matched to a gene. CDR3 in amino acids: CATSDQPGQGPSFGKYEQYF. The CDR3 DNA sequence: TGTGCCACCAGTGATCAACCGGGACAGGGACCGTCATTTGGTAAATACGAGCAGTACTTC.